This TCR beta chain was sequenced during a study of cytomegalovirus exposure and HLA in healthy donors. Points from the study as a whole: The listing of roughly 160 TCR beta chains classed them as cytomegalovirus-associated. Indistinguishable V segments, including TRBV6-2 and TRBV6-3, were excluded.

Germline loops: CDR1 SGHTA, CDR2 FQGNSA. V was trimmed by 3 bases and J by 0 bases, leaving 3 bases between them. The CDR3 consists of 12 residues. As regards this clone: Antigen specificity is unknown.

The PCR used 60 Vbeta and 13 Jbeta primers. Generated by immunoSEQ multiplex PCR, the TCRdb table keeps only in-frame clones and is missing some. Seen here are some 150,000 clones, 80% to 85% observed once, and the top ten hold more than 2%. Sequenced input: PBMCs. This chain joins TRBV7-2 and TRBJ2-7; no clear D. The sequence was obtained from a boy aged 2 to 10 in good health and CMV-seronegative. The CDR3 here is CASSFSSYEQYF. The CDR3 DNA follows: TGTGCCAGCAGCTTCAGCTCCTACGAGCAGTACTTC. Complete variable domain (other parts from reference TRBV7-2 and TRBJ2-7): GAGVSQSPSNKVTEKGKDVELRCDPISGHTALYWYRQSLGQGLEFLIYFQGNSAPDKSGLPSDRFSAERTGGSVSTLTIQRTQQEDSAVYLCASSFSSYEQYFGPGTRLTVT.